The 23 T cell receptor beta chains below come from one sample, sequenced in a study of shared clonotypes between healthy human individuals. Sequenced by immunoSEQ multiplex PCR; TCRdb stores in-frame clones only, minus some. The sample contains about 2 million clones, 85% to 95% of which appear only once. CD45RO negativity and positive selection for CCR7 defined naive CD8 cells, a population that excluded terminally differentiated effector memory CD45RA+ cells. The sample consisted of naive CD8+ T cells sorted from blood. These receptors were collected from a man aged 18 to 35 in good health.

The V gene is TRBV5-4, the J gene TRBJ2-2; perhaps TRBD1 as D (6 bases). CDR1 SGHNT and CDR2 YYREEE come from the germline V gene (reference sequence). The CDR3 is 13 residues long. Between the trimmed V and J ends, which lost 2 bases and 8 bases, there was a span of 10 bases. The CDR3, as DNA: TGTGCCAGCAGCTTTAATGGACAGGGGGAGCTGTTTTTT. This encodes CASSFNGQGELFF.

Comment on this clone: Different DNA sequences within this sample yield the same CDR3. The chain links TRBV27 to TRBJ2-1; tentatively, D is TRBD2 (5 bases). The germline V gene has CDR1 MNHEY and CDR2 SMNVEV (reference sequence). The V end was cut by 3 bases, the J end by 5 bases, with 8 bases between. The length of the CDR3 is 13 residues. The CDR3 DNA reads TGTGCCAGCAGTTTTCTCGGGGACAATGAGCAGTTCTTC. Encoded protein: CASSFLGDNEQFF.

The chain has TRBV5-6 and TRBJ1-2; perhaps TRBD1 as D (6 bases). Germline V gene lookup returns CDR1 SGHDT and CDR2 YYEEEE. The CDR3 covers 14 residues. The V gene lost 2 bases and the J gene lost 5 bases, with 13 bases spanning the gap. The DNA of the CDR3 is TGTGCCAGCAGCTTTCCCGGGACACTTTATGGCTACACCTTC. This codes for CASSFPGTLYGYTF.

This sequence joins TRBV4-2 and TRBJ1-2; no reliable D call. The V end was cut by 0 bases, the J end by 0 bases, with 8 bases between. CDR1 is LGHNA, CDR2 YNFKEQ, per germline. CDR3 size: 15 residues. Written as DNA, the CDR3 is TGTGCCAGCAGCCAAGATGAAGATCCTAACTATGGCTACACCTTC. Protein sequence: CASSQDEDPNYGYTF.

This chain joins TRBV28 and TRBJ1-2; D perhaps matches TRBD1 (5 bases). The V and J ends lost 6 bases and 5 bases respectively, with 13 bases between them. The length of the CDR3 is 13 residues. CDR1 and CDR2 from the germline V gene are MDHEN and SYDVKM. The CDR3 DNA follows: TGTGCCAGCAGCCTCGGGACGGAATATGGCTACACCTTC. Protein product: CASSLGTEYGYTF.

The chain joins TRBV5-4 to TRBJ1-1, with a tentative D call TRBD1 (5 bases). The CDR3 length is 17 residues. Germline CDR1 reads SGHNT; CDR2 reads YYREEE (reference sequence). The V end was cut by 4 bases, the J end by 3 bases, with 22 bases between. The CDR3 protein is CASSQPEAGMGDTEAFF. Written as DNA, the CDR3 is TGTGCCAGCAGCCAACCAGAGGCAGGGATGGGGGACACTGAAGCTTTCTTT.

The V gene is TRBV5-1, the J gene TRBJ2-3, with TRBD2 identical over 8 bases. CDR1 SGHRS and CDR2 YFSETQ come from the germline V gene. The V segment lost 0 bases and the J segment 2 bases; nucleotides outside the gene matches: 5. The CDR3 spans 16 residues. The CDR3 nucleotides read TGCGCCAGCAGCTTGGTCCCCGGGGGGGTCACAGATACGCAGTATTTT. Translation gives CASSLVPGGVTDTQYF.

V is TRBV27 and J is TRBJ2-3; the D gene is possibly TRBD2 (5 bases). V shed 2 bases and J shed 3 bases, with 9 bases lying between them. This CDR3 contains 14 residues. Germline V lookup: CDR1 MNHEY, CDR2 SMNVEV (reference sequence). As DNA, the CDR3 is TGTGCCAGCAGTTTAACCCGGGGAACAGATACGCAGTATTTT. It specifies CASSLTRGTDTQYF.

The chain has TRBV6-5 and TRBJ2-2, with D uncertain. The CDR3 runs to 14 residues. The V end was cut by 8 bases, the J end by 2 bases, with 12 bases between. Germline assignment: CDR1 MNHEY and CDR2 SVGAGI. CDR3 DNA sequence: TGTGCCAGCGGGGTCTCAGCTAACACCGGGGAGCTGTTTTTT. Its translation: CASGVSANTGELFF.

The chain uses TRBV10-2 and TRBJ2-5; D is possibly TRBD2 (5 bases). The germline gives CDR1 WSHSY, CDR2 SAAADI. The CDR3 has 12 residues. V lost 10 bases and J 0 bases, leaving 9 bases between the germline ends. The CDR3 loop reads CATEGDQETQYF. CDR3 DNA: TGCGCCACCGAGGGTGACCAAGAGACCCAGTACTTC.

The CDR3 nucleotides read TGTGCCAGCAGCTCCGGACTGGGGGTCAATGAGCAGTTCTTC. Amino acid sequence: CASSSGLGVNEQFF. This chain connects TRBV13 to TRBJ2-1, with D perhaps matching TRBD1 or TRBD2 (5 bases each). V was clipped by 4 bases and J by 6 bases, with 13 bases between them. This CDR3 region has 14 residues. Germline CDR1 PRHDT, CDR2 FYEKMQ (reference sequence).

The gene calls are TRBV6-5 and TRBJ2-5; TRBD1 aligns across 11 bases. V shed 4 bases and J 2 bases; nucleotides not matched to a gene: 3. Germline values: CDR1 MNHEY, CDR2 SVGAGI. The CDR3 has 15 amino acids. The CDR3 sequence is CASSWGQGVQETQYF. The CDR3 DNA is TGTGCCAGCAGTTGGGGACAGGGGGTGCAAGAGACCCAGTACTTC.

The chain links TRBV5-8 to TRBJ2-7; 8 positions match TRBD2. Germline V gives CDR1 SGHTS, CDR2 YDEGEE. This CDR3 region has 17 residues. V gave up 4 bases and J gave up 2 bases; unmatched junction bases: 14. The CDR3 region has the DNA TGTGCCAGCAGCCTAGCGGGTACACCTTTGGGGCCCTACGAGCAGTACTTC. It is translated as CASSLAGTPLGPYEQYF.

The chain has TRBV6-6 and TRBJ2-1; D is unresolved. The CDR3 length is 16 residues. V shed 0 bases and J shed 5 bases, with 14 bases lying between them. Germline V gene sequence: CDR1 MNHNY, CDR2 SVGAGI (reference sequence). The DNA of the CDR3 is TGTGCCAGCAGTTACTCTCCGCCCAGGCTAAACAATGAGCAGTTCTTC. Translation gives CASSYSPPRLNNEQFF.

This clone was observed once. The V and J genes are TRBV27 and TRBJ1-6; possible D gene TRBD1, 5 bases. Trimming stripped 2 bases from V and 0 bases from J, with 11 bases between. CDR3 size: 17 residues. Germline V gives CDR1 MNHEY, CDR2 SMNVEV (reference sequence). The CDR3 protein is CASSLTQGSSYNSPLHF. The CDR3 bases are TGTGCCAGCAGTTTAACGCAGGGAAGCTCCTATAATTCACCCCTCCACTTT.

Turning to this clone: The same CDR3 also results from other DNA sequences found in this sample. The CDR3, as DNA: TGTGCCAGCAGTTACTTTGGTGGAGAGACCCAGTACTTC. Its translation: CASSYFGGETQYF. The chain links TRBV6-5 to TRBJ2-5; D is ambiguous. Trimming shortened V by 1 base and J by 4 bases, and 7 bases separated the two germline ends. Germline lookup yields CDR1 MNHEY and CDR2 SVGAGI. The CDR3 is 13 amino acids.

The chain uses TRBV6-1 and TRBJ1-1; TRBD1 might be the D (5 bases). The CDR3 is made up of 14 amino acids. V shed 6 bases and J shed 0 bases, with 11 bases lying between them. Germline V gene lookup returns CDR1 MNHNS and CDR2 SASEGT. The CDR3: CASSPTELNTEAFF. The CDR3 DNA reads as TGTGCCAGCAGCCCGACAGAATTGAACACTGAAGCTTTCTTT.

The chain recombines TRBV12-5 with TRBJ1-2, with D uncertain. The length of the CDR3 is 12 residues. Trimming took 4 bases from V and 9 from J, leaving 12 bases between them. Germline V gene data show CDR1 as LGHNT and CDR2 as FRNRAP. The CDR3 nucleotides read TGTGCTAGTGGTTGGCCACCCGCTAGCTACACCTTC. Amino acid sequence: CASGWPPASYTF.

Note on this clone: The same CDR3 can be traced to other DNA sequences in this sample. The chain couples TRBV30 to TRBJ2-7; no clear D gene. V was clipped by 0 bases and J by 0 bases, with 9 bases between them. CDR3 length equals 14 residues. Germline CDR1 GTSNPN, CDR2 SVGIG (reference sequence). The CDR3 DNA follows: TGTGCCTGGAGTGTACCAGGATCCTCCTACGAGCAGTACTTC. It is translated as CAWSVPGSSYEQYF. Full variable domain (missing parts from reference TRBV30 and TRBJ2-7): SQTIHQWPATLVQPVGSPLSLECTVEGTSNPNLYWYRQAAGRGLQLLFYSVGIGQISSEVPQNLSASRPQDRQFILSSKKLLLSDSGFYLCAWSVPGSSYEQYFGPGTRLTVT.

The V and J genes are TRBV4-3 and TRBJ2-7, with TRBD1 as a possible D gene (6 bases). Between the trimmed V and J ends, which lost 0 bases and 1 base, there was a span of 16 bases. CDR3 length: 17 amino acids. Germline CDR1 LGHNA, CDR2 YSLEER. This CDR3 is CASSQDHQGFPSYEQYF. CDR3 DNA: TGCGCCAGCAGCCAAGATCATCAGGGGTTCCCATCCTACGAGCAGTACTTC.

The gene calls are TRBV7-2 and TRBJ1-2; D is uncertain. The germline CDR1 and CDR2 sequences are SGHTA and FQGNSA. The CDR3 runs to 15 residues. Trimming took 7 bases from V and 4 from J, leaving 19 bases between them. In DNA, the CDR3 is TGTGCCAGCACTTCCCCCAACCCTGGACGCTATGGCTACACCTTC. Residues: CASTSPNPGRYGYTF. Full variable domain (outside the CDR3, taken from reference TRBV7-2 and TRBJ1-2): GAGVSQSPSNKVTEKGKDVELRCDPISGHTALYWYRQSLGQGLEFLIYFQGNSAPDKSGLPSDRFSAERTGGSVSTLTIQRTQQEDSAVYLCASTSPNPGRYGYTFGSGTRLTVV.

The chain joins TRBV11-2 to TRBJ2-7; possibly TRBD2 for D (6 bases). V dropped 5 bases and J dropped 2 bases, with 25 bases sitting between them. The CDR3 length is 18 residues. CDR1 is SGHAT, CDR2 FQNNGV, per germline. The CDR3 DNA sequence: TGTGCCAGCAGCGGTCTTTCGGGCGGGGACGGTTGGGCCTACGAGCAGTACTTC. This codes for CASSGLSGGDGWAYEQYF.

The V gene is TRBV2, the J gene TRBJ2-7; D might be TRBD1 or TRBD2, each matching 5 bases. With 7 bases removed from V and 4 bases from J, the gap between germline ends came to 14 bases. Germline-derived CDR1 and CDR2 are SNHLY and FYNNEI. The CDR3 has 13 residues. The CDR3 DNA reads as TGTGCCAGCATACGGGGCTATGGTTACGAGCAGTACTTC. It yields the protein CASIRGYGYEQYF.